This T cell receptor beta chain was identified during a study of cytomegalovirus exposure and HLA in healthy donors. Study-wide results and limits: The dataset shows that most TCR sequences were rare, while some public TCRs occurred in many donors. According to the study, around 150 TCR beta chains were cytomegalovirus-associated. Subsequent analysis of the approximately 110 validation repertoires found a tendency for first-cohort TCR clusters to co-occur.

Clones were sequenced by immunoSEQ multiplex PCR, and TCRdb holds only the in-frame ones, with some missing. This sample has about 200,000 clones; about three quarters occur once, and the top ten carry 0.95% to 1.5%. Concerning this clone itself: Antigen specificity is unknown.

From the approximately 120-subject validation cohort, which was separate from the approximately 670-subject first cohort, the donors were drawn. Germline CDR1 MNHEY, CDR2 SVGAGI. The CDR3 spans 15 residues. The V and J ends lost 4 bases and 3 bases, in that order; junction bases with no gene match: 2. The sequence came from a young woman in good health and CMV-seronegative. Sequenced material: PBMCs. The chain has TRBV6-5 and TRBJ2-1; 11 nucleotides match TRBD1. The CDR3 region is CASSSGTGGYNEQFF. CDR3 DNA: TGTGCCAGCAGTTCCGGGACAGGGGGCTACAATGAGCAGTTCTTC.